What follows describes a single T cell receptor (beta chain). V was shortened by 6 bases and J by 3 bases, with 14 bases between the two germline ends. This CDR3 has 14 residues. These data come from a study of human T cells and chemical hapten exposure. Study overall: Scalp application of diphenylcyclopropenone was performed weekly in patients across the entire roughly 25-week study.

TCRdb reprocessed the RACE reads with MiXCR, giving one entry per CDR3 protein. The sample lists about 89,000 distinct CDR3 sequences, roughly 13% occurring once. Noted time point: patch test 3, about 24 weeks after DPC sensitization. Treatment given: therapeutic diphenylcyclopropenone sensitization with weekly scalp DPC. This material consisted of whole blood, taken in connection with sensitization to the hapten diphenylcyclopropenone (DPC). The V call is TRBV12-3 or TRBV12-4, the J call TRBJ1-1; D not resolved. This receptor was obtained from a woman aged 50 to 60 with alopecia areata. Some clones in this sample may be carry-over from other donors' samples. The DNA of the CDR3 is TGTGCCAGCAGCCGTGGGCTCCGGGACACTGAAGCTTTCTTT. Translation: CASSRGLRDTEAFF.